This TCR beta chain was recovered during a study of long-term antiretroviral therapy in people with HIV. The overall study: A decade or so separates the oldest specimens from the later 2015 immediate-ART recommendation.

Germline lookup yields CDR1 SGHTA and CDR2 FQGNSA. The CDR3 loop spans 15 amino acids. Trimming took 6 bases from V and 3 from J, leaving 18 bases between them. Every participant with HIV received treatment in the United States. This clone has only one observation. The immunoSEQ assay was v3.0, run at survey level. TCRdb keeps only in-frame clones here, not all; method: immunoSEQ multiplex PCR. The sample yields some 20,000 clones, 80% to 90% seen once. Here the sequenced sample was unsorted PBMCs, taken 4.2 years after starting antiretroviral therapy. This sequence joins TRBV7-2 and TRBJ2-7, with D hard to call. This clonotype originated in a man between 50 and 59 years old with HIV. This chain's CDR3 is CASRPNGSPDYEQYF. In DNA form, the CDR3 reads TGTGCCAGCAGGCCAAACGGGTCTCCGGACTACGAGCAGTACTTC.